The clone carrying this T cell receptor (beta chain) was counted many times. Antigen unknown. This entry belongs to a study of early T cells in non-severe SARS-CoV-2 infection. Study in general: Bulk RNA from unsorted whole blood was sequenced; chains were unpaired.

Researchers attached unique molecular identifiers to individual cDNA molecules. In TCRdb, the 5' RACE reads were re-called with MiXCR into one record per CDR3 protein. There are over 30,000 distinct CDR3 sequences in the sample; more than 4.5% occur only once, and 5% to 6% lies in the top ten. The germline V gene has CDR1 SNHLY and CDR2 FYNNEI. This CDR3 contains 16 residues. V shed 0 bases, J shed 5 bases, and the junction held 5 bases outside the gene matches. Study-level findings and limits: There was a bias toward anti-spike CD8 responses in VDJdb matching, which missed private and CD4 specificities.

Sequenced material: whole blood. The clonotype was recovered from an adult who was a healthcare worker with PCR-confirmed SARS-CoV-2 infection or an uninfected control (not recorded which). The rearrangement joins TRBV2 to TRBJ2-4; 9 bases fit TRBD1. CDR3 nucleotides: TGTGCCAGCAGTGAAGCAAACAGGGGGCTCCAAAACATTCAGTACTTC. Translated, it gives CASSEANRGLQNIQYF.